One sample yielded the 20 T cell receptor beta chains listed below, sequenced in a study of blood T cell repertoires in COVID-19. Sequenced by immunoSEQ multiplex PCR; TCRdb stores in-frame clones only, minus some. This sample has roughly 330,000 clones, with around 87% found just once. Sequencing input: PBMCs or T cells enriched from blood (not recorded which). The source is a woman in her 30s who had recovered from COVID-19.

This chain uses TRBV4-2 with TRBJ1-2; tentative D call: TRBD1 (6 bases). The CDR3 has 13 amino acids. Germline loops: CDR1 LGHNA, CDR2 YNFKEQ. Trimming took 6 bases from V and 2 from J, leaving 10 bases between them. The CDR3 coding sequence is TGTGCCAGCAGACCCAGGGGCAACTATGGCTACACCTTC. Translation gives CASRPRGNYGYTF.

This rearrangement joins TRBV5-4 to TRBJ2-1; D is unresolved. With 3 bases removed from V and 4 bases from J, the gap between germline ends came to 14 bases. The CDR3 totals 15 residues. The germline CDR1 and CDR2 sequences are SGHNT and YYREEE (reference sequence). The CDR3 sequence is CASSSPGRPYNEQFF. The DNA for the CDR3 is TGTGCCAGCAGCTCCCCGGGTCGACCTTACAATGAGCAGTTCTTC.

This rearrangement joins TRBV5-1 to TRBJ1-5; the D gene is possibly TRBD1 (6 bases). V was cut by 0 bases and J by 0 bases, with 19 bases left in between. Germline V lookup: CDR1 SGHRS, CDR2 YFSETQ. This CDR3 is built from 19 residues. CDR3 amino acids: CASSLDGGTYKISNQPQHF. The CDR3 nucleotides are TGCGCCAGCAGCTTGGATGGTGGGACATACAAGATTAGCAATCAGCCCCAGCATTTT.

The rearrangement joins TRBV11-2 to TRBJ2-7; 8 nucleotides agree with TRBD2. Germline CDR1 reads SGHAT; CDR2 reads FQNNGV. V lost 4 bases and J lost 6; bases outside the gene matches: 14. The CDR3 runs to 16 residues. CDR3 in amino acids: CASSWGPAGGLTEQYF. The CDR3 DNA reads as TGTGCCAGCAGCTGGGGGCCGGCGGGGGGCCTAACCGAGCAGTACTTC.

This chain uses TRBV19 with TRBJ2-3; 14 bases are shared with TRBD2. V shed 3 bases, J shed 5 bases, and the junction held 4 bases outside the gene matches. The CDR3 has 16 residues. Per germline, CDR1 LNHDA and CDR2 SQIVND (reference sequence). The CDR3 here is CASSIGTSGGGDTQYF. The DNA for the CDR3 is TGTGCCAGTAGTATTGGGACTAGCGGGGGTGGAGATACGCAGTATTTT. Using reference TRBV19 and TRBJ2-3 for the parts outside the CDR3, the full variable domain is DGGITQSPKYLFRKEGQNVTLSCEQNLNHDAMYWYRQDPGQGLRLIYYSQIVNDFQKGDIAEGYSVSREKKESFPLTVTSAQKNPTAFYLCASSIGTSGGGDTQYFGPGTRLTVL.

The rearrangement joins TRBV24-1 to TRBJ1-5; perhaps TRBD1 as D (5 bases). This CDR3 region has 14 residues. The germline gives CDR1 KGHDR, CDR2 SFDVKD. The V gene lost 12 bases and the J gene lost 5 bases, with 19 bases spanning the gap. The CDR3 here is CAPTGGAKDQPQHF. For the CDR3, the DNA is TGTGCCCCCACGGGTGGGGCGAAAGATCAGCCCCAGCATTTT.

The chain recombines TRBV9 with TRBJ1-1, with 9 bases identical to TRBD1. This CDR3 has 16 amino acids. V trimming: 4 bases; J trimming: 4 bases; junction bases outside the gene matches: 11. Germline V gene data show CDR1 as SGDLS and CDR2 as YYNGEE. CDR3 region: CASSPGQGIRFTEAFF. As DNA, the CDR3 is TGTGCCAGCAGCCCTGGACAGGGGATAAGGTTCACTGAAGCTTTCTTT.

V usage is TRBV7-6 and J usage is TRBJ1-2; D ambiguous. From germline, CDR1 is SGHVS and CDR2 FNYEAQ. CDR3 length equals 14 residues. V shed 2 bases and J shed 4 bases, with 11 bases lying between them. Here the CDR3 DNA reads TGTGCCAGCAGCTTACCTAGCAGTCCCTATGGCTACACCTTC. It codes for CASSLPSSPYGYTF.

The J gene is TRBJ2-2, the V gene TRBV19, with 7 bases fitting TRBD1. The germline gives CDR1 LNHDA, CDR2 SQIVND (reference sequence). Trimming at V came to 3 bases and at J to 7 bases, leaving 17 bases not matched to a gene. CDR3 size: 18 residues. The DNA for the CDR3 is TGTGCCAGTAGTATTTTTTATTCGGACAGGTTAAGGGGCGGGGAGCTGTTTTTT. This encodes CASSIFYSDRLRGGELFF.

The rearrangement joins TRBV6-2 or TRBV6-3 to TRBJ1-5; TRBD1 aligns across 9 bases. In germline, CDR1 is MNHEY, CDR2 SVGEGT. The CDR3 has 16 amino acids. Trimming cost V 2 bases and J 4 bases; bases outside gene matches: 6. The CDR3: CASSYRPGQGNQPQHF. The CDR3 DNA is TGTGCCAGCAGTTACCGACCGGGACAGGGAAATCAGCCCCAGCATTTT.

The chain combines TRBV28 with TRBJ1-6; TRBD1 matches at 7 bases. CDR1 is MDHEN, CDR2 SYDVKM, per germline. This CDR3 spans 16 amino acids. V trimming: 6 bases; J trimming: 0 bases; junction bases outside the gene matches: 5. CDR3 residues: CASSRTGDSYNSPLHF. CDR3 in DNA: TGTGCCAGCAGCCGAACAGGGGACTCCTATAATTCACCCCTCCACTTT.

In this sample, this clone turned up once. Here the CDR3 reads CSAGLAGDGELFF. The CDR3 DNA is TGCAGCGCCGGACTAGCGGGGGACGGGGAGCTGTTTTTT. V gene TRBV29-1 combines with J gene TRBJ2-2, with 13 bases lining up with TRBD2. With 7 bases clipped from V and 7 bases from J, the junction kept 3 bases outside the gene matches. Germline V gene data show CDR1 as SQVTM and CDR2 as ANQGSEA. The CDR3 sequence is 13 residues long.

V usage is TRBV11-2 and J usage is TRBJ2-3; D uncertain. Germline loops: CDR1 SGHAT, CDR2 FQNNGV. The CDR3 loop spans 10 amino acids. V gave up 6 bases and J gave up 7 bases, with 5 bases separating them. The CDR3 DNA reads as TGTGCCAGCAGTGGCTATACGCAGTATTTT. It is translated as CASSGYTQYF.

V is TRBV7-2 and J is TRBJ1-2; 7 nucleotides align to TRBD1. Germline V gene sequence: CDR1 SGHTA, CDR2 FQGNSA. Trimming cost V 5 bases and J 8 bases; bases outside gene matches: 8. The CDR3 contains 13 residues. Written as DNA, the CDR3 is TGTGCCAGCAGCACAAGAGGGGGCAGGGGCTACACCTTC. Encoded protein: CASSTRGGRGYTF.

The chain employs TRBV5-4 and TRBJ2-5; 9 nucleotides agree with TRBD2. The CDR3 loop spans 15 amino acids. Losses at the gene ends were 4 bases for V and 4 bases for J; bases not matched to a gene: 8. Germline V gives CDR1 SGHNT, CDR2 YYREEE (reference sequence). CDR3 nucleotides: TGTGCCAGCAGCCCGGGACTAGCCCGCCTAGAGACCCAGTACTTC. Translating it yields CASSPGLARLETQYF.

J is TRBJ1-2 and V is TRBV4-1; no clear D. This CDR3 has 15 residues. Trimming removed 8 bases from V and 4 bases from J, with 20 bases in between. CDR1 and CDR2 (germline): MGHRA, YSYEKL. The CDR3 DNA follows: TGCGCCAGCGCCCCCGGGGAGGGAAATTTCTATGGCTACACCTTC. The encoded protein is CASAPGEGNFYGYTF.

The CDR3 region is CASSRGGSQPQHF. The CDR3 bases are TGTGCCAGCAGCCGTGGGGGCAGTCAGCCCCAGCATTTT. This sequence joins TRBV3-1 (or the pseudogene TRBV3-2) and TRBJ1-5; TRBD1 might be the D (6 bases). V gave up 4 bases and J gave up 6 bases, with 10 bases separating them. Germline values: CDR1 LGHDT, CDR2 YNNKEL (reference sequence). The CDR3 is 13 residues long.

This clone showed up just a few times. The gene calls are TRBV7-9 and TRBJ2-1, with D perhaps matching TRBD2 (5 bases). Germline V gene sequence: CDR1 SEHNR, CDR2 FQNEAQ (reference sequence). The length of the CDR3 is 13 residues. The germline V and J ends were trimmed by 8 bases and 2 bases, with 10 bases remaining between them. Written as DNA, the CDR3 is TGTGCCAGCGTGGAGGACGCCTACAATGAGCAGTTCTTC. The encoded protein is CASVEDAYNEQFF. The whole variable domain, remainder taken from reference TRBV7-9 and TRBJ2-1, is DTGVSQNPRHKITKRGQNVTFRCDPISEHNRLYWYRQTLGQGPEFLTYFQNEAQLEKSRLLSDRFSAERPKGSFSTLEIQRTEQGDSAMYLCASVEDAYNEQFFGPGTRLTVL.

The J gene is TRBJ1-4, the V gene TRBV7-9, with D possibly TRBD1 on 5 matching bases. There are 14 residues in the CDR3. From germline, CDR1 is SEHNR and CDR2 FQNEAQ (reference sequence). Deletions cut 1 base from V and 8 bases from J, with 11 bases between. CDR3: CASSLDRQVEKLFF. The CDR3 DNA reads TGTGCCAGCAGCTTAGACAGGCAGGTCGAAAAACTGTTTTTT. The full variable domain, in which reference TRBV7-9 and TRBJ1-4 provide the parts outside the CDR3, is DTGVSQNPRHKITKRGQNVTFRCDPISEHNRLYWYRQTLGQGPEFLTYFQNEAQLEKSRLLSDRFSAERPKGSFSTLEIQRTEQGDSAMYLCASSLDRQVEKLFFGSGTQLSVL.

The V call is TRBV5-1, the J call TRBJ1-3, with D tentatively TRBD1 (6 bases). Trimming removed 4 bases from V and 3 bases from J, with 11 bases in between. This CDR3 is built from 14 residues. The germline V gene encodes CDR1 SGHRS and CDR2 YFSETQ. DNA for the CDR3: TGCGCCAGCAGCACCACAGGGAATGGAAACACCATATATTTT. This translates into CASSTTGNGNTIYF.